This T cell receptor beta chain is from a study of beta chain features in type 1 diabetes. This clone was seen a handful of times. Sequenced material consisted of expressed TCRB transcripts (all of the isolated RNA was reverse transcribed). The assay was immunoSEQ multiplex PCR, and TCRdb's table has in-frame clones only and misses some. The table lists about 320,000 clones, around 15% of them singletons. Between the trimmed V and J ends, which lost 2 bases and 7 bases, there was a span of 12 bases. The CDR3 runs to 14 residues. In germline, CDR1 is SGHNT, CDR2 YYREEE (reference sequence). The TCR comes from a man aged 25 to 40 in good health. Sequencing was done on a sample of central memory CD4+ T cells from blood. The V gene is TRBV5-4, the J gene TRBJ2-2; D is perhaps TRBD1 (6 bases). For the CDR3, the DNA is TGTGCCAGCAGCTTCCAGGGGTCCGGCGGGGAGCTGTTTTTT. Translating gives CASSFQGSGGELFF.